The present T cell receptor beta chain was sequenced within a study of monozygotic twins with cystic fibrosis. Regarding the study as a whole: Co-twins had the most similar V usage for 13 of 16 pairs, J for 8.

Points on this clone: What it recognizes is unknown.

V was clipped by 10 bases and J by 5 bases; unmatched bases: 17. Germline V gene sequence: CDR1 MDHEN, CDR2 SYDVKM. The CDR3 extends over 16 amino acids. Repertoires were generated with immunoSEQ multiplex PCR, while TCRdb's copy carries only in-frame clones and drops some. The table has about 23,000 clones, 95% to 98% seen once. V gene TRBV28 combines with J gene TRBJ2-3, with 8 bases aligning to TRBD2. The TCR was taken from a girl aged 5 to 17 with cystic fibrosis. Sequences were obtained from blood. The CDR3 nucleotides are TGTGCCACCCATTCCCGAGCGGGAGACCGTGTAGATACGCAGTATTTT. It specifies CATHSRAGDRVDTQYF.